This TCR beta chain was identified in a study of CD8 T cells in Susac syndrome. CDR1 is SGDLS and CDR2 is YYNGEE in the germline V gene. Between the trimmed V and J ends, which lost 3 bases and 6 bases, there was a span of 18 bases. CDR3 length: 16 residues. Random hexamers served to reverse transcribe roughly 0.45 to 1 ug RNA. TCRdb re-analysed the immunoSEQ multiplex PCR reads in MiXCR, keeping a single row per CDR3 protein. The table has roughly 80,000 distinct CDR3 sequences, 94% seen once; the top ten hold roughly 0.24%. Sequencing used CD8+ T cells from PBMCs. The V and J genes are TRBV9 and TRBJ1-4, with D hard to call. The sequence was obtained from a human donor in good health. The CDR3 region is CASSAPLAGGDEKLFF. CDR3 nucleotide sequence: TGTGCCAGCAGCGCCCCCCTAGCAGGCGGGGATGAAAAACTGTTTTTT.